Listed below are T cell receptor beta chains from one sample, sequenced in a study of cytomegalovirus exposure and HLA in healthy donors. Sequenced by immunoSEQ multiplex PCR; TCRdb stores in-frame clones only, minus some. Of more than 140,000 clones listed, roughly 87% are singletons. Material for sequencing was PBMCs. All receptors derive from a young man in good health and CMV-seropositive. Both conserved end residues are part of each CDR3. The D gene is left open where the match is weak. Expanded clones get a size class; other rows say once, few or many, or leave the size out.

V,size,D,J,length,CDR3,DNA
TRBV7-6,.,.,TRBJ2-5,12,CASSRDQETQYF,TGTGCCAGCAGTCGGGACCAAGAGACCCAGTACTTC
TRBV11-2,.,.,TRBJ2-7,14,CASSPGLLTGEQYF,TGTGCCAGCAGCCCCGGACTATTAACTGGGGAGCAGTACTTC
TRBV28,.,.,TRBJ1-1,15,CASSLDTGTNTEAFF,TGTGCCAGCAGTTTAGATACAGGGACGAACACTGAAGCTTTCTTT
TRBV20-1,.,.,TRBJ1-1,11,CSAKDSALAFF,TGCAGTGCGAAGGACAGTGCGCTAGCTTTCTTT
TRBV7-2,.,TRBD1,TRBJ1-2,12,CASSIQGGGYTF,TGTGCCAGCAGCATACAGGGGGGCGGCTACACCTTC
TRBV4-1,.,TRBD2,TRBJ2-5,16,CASRRGLADAQETQYF,TGCGCCAGCAGGCGGGGACTAGCTGACGCGCAAGAGACCCAGTACTTC
TRBV5-1,few,.,TRBJ2-1,12,CASSIEQGAQFF,TGCGCCAGCAGCATCGAACAGGGTGCGCAGTTCTTC
TRBV19,.,TRBD1,TRBJ1-6,17,CASSNPGQGAQNSPLHF,TGTGCCAGTAGTAATCCGGGACAGGGGGCGCAAAATTCACCCCTCCACTTT
TRBV6-6,.,.,TRBJ2-2,13,CASSYSRQRELFF,TGTGCCAGCAGTTACTCGAGACAGCGGGAGCTGTTTTTT
TRBV11-2,.,TRBD2,TRBJ2-1,19,CASSFPGGTSGTPDNEQFF,TGTGCCAGCAGCTTCCCAGGAGGGACTAGCGGGACGCCGGACAATGAGCAGTTCTTC
TRBV11-2,few,.,TRBJ1-6,14,CASNLDKRNSPLHF,TGTGCCAGCAACCTCGACAAACGTAATTCACCCCTCCACTTT
TRBV19,.,TRBD1,TRBJ2-2,18,CASSIGKGQAVGDRELFF,TGTGCCAGTAGTATAGGCAAGGGACAGGCGGTAGGAGACCGGGAGCTGTTTTTT
TRBV10-3,few,.,TRBJ1-2,13,CAIRQGSNYGYTF,TGTGCCATCAGACAGGGTTCTAACTATGGCTACACCTTC
TRBV7-9,few,.,TRBJ2-6,16,CASSLVRLSGANGLTF,TGTGCCAGCAGCTTAGTCAGGCTTTCTGGGGCCAACGGCCTGACTTTC
TRBV6-5,once,.,TRBJ1-5,16,CASSSGQGIGNQPQHF,TGTGCCAGCAGTTCAGGCCAGGGGATCGGCAATCAGCCCCAGCATTTT
TRBV30,.,.,TRBJ2-1,11,CAWSQGNEQFF,TGTGCCTGGAGTCAGGGTAATGAGCAGTTCTTC
TRBV14,.,.,TRBJ2-1,16,CASSLLGGGTYNEQFF,TGTGCCAGCAGCCTCCTCGGCGGAGGGACCTACAATGAGCAGTTCTTC
TRBV28,.,TRBD1,TRBJ1-2,14,CASSNPDRVRGYTF,TGTGCCAGCAGTAATCCGGACAGGGTTCGGGGCTACACCTTC
TRBV6-5,once,TRBD1,TRBJ2-1,15,CASSYDRGFYNEQFF,TGTGCCAGCAGTTACGACAGGGGCTTCTACAATGAGCAGTTCTTC
TRBV9,.,.,TRBJ1-3,14,CASSVGASGNTIYF,TGTGCCAGCAGCGTAGGCGCTTCTGGAAACACCATATATTTT
TRBV4-1,.,.,TRBJ2-1,12,CASSQVLDEQFF,TGCGCCAGCAGCCAAGTACTGGATGAGCAGTTCTTC
TRBV30,.,.,TRBJ2-5,12,CAWGLPRETQYF,TGTGCCTGGGGACTGCCTCGAGAGACCCAGTACTTC